This TCR beta chain was sequenced in a study of T cells in localized non-small cell lung cancer. V shed 6 bases and J shed 8 bases, with 13 bases lying between them. The CDR3 is 12 amino acids. CDR1 is LNHDA and CDR2 is SQIVND in the germline V gene (reference sequence). Profiled with immunoSEQ multiplex PCR; TCRdb holds only in-frame clones, not every one. This table holds about 2,600 clones, 28% found once. Findings and limits, study-wide: Higher blood T cell density went with longer overall survival. Detection in adjacent lung was observed for a median 57 of the top 100 tumor clones. Sequencing covered just one tumor region, so heterogeneity cannot be ruled out. Peak T cell clonality was found in uninvolved adjacent lung, exceeding tumor.

This clone has just a few counts. Its target is unknown. The chain is built from TRBV19 and TRBJ1-1, with TRBD1 as a possible D gene (6 bases). The sequence was obtained from a male donor aged 60 or over with stage III squamous cell lung carcinoma. The material sequenced was lung tumor tissue, taken before any cancer treatment. CDR3 protein: CASSWGAAEAFF. CDR3 nucleotide sequence: TGTGCCAGTAGCTGGGGGGCCGCAGAAGCTTTCTTT.